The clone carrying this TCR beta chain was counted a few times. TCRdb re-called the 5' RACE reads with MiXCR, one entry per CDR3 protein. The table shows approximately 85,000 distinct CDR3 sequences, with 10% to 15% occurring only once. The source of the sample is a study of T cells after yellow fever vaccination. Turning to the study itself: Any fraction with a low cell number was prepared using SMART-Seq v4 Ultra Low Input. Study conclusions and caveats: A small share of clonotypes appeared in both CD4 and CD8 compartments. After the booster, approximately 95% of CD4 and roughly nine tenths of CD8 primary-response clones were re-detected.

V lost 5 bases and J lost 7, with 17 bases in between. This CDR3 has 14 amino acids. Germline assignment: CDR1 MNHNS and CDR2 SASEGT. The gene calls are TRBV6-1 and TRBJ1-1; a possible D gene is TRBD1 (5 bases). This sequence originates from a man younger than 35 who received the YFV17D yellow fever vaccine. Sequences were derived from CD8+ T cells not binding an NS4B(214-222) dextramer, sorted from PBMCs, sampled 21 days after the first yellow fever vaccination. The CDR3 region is CASSRGGTIVEAFF. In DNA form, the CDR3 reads TGTGCCAGCAGTCGGGGAGGGACCATCGTTGAAGCTTTCTTT.